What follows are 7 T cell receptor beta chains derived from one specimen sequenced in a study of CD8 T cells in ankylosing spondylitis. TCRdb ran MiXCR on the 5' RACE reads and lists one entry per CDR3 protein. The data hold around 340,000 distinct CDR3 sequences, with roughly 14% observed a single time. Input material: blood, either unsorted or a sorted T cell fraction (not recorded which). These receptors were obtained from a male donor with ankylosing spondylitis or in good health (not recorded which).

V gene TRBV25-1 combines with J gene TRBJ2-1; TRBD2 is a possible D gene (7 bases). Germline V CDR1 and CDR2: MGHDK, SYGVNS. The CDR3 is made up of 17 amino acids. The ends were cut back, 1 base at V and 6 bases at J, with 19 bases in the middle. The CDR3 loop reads CASSESGASGLSNEQFF. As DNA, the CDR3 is TGTGCCAGCAGTGAATCGGGGGCTAGCGGACTCTCCAATGAGCAGTTCTTC.

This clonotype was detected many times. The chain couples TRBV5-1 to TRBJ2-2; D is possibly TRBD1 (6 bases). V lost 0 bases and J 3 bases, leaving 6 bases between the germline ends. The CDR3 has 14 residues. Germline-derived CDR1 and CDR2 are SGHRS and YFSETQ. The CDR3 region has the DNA TGCGCCAGCAGCTTGGACAGGGACACCGGGGAGCTGTTTTTT. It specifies CASSLDRDTGELFF.

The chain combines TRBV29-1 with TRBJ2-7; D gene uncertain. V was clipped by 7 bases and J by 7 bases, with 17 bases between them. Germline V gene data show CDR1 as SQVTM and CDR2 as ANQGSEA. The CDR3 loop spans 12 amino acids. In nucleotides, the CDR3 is TGCAGCGCCGTCACGGACCGAAAGGAGCAGTACTTC. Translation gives CSAVTDRKEQYF.

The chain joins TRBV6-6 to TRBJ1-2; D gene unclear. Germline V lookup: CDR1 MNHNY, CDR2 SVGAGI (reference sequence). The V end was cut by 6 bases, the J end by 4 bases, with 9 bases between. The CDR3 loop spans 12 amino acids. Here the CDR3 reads CASRPIGYGYTF. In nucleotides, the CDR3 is TGTGCCAGCAGGCCCATAGGCTATGGCTACACCTTC.

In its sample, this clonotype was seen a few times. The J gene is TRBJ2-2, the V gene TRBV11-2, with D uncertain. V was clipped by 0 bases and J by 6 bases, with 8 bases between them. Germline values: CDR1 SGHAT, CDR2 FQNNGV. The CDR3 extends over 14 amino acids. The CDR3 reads CASSLDITPGELFF. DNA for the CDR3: TGTGCCAGCAGCTTAGATATCACACCCGGGGAGCTGTTTTTT.

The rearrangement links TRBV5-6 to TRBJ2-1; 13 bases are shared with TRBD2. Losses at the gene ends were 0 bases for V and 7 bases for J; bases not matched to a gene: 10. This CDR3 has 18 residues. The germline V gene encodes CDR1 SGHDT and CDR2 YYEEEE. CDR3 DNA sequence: TGTGCCAGCAGCTTGGTTACTAGGGGACTAGCGGGATTTAATGAGCAGTTCTTC. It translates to CASSLVTRGLAGFNEQFF. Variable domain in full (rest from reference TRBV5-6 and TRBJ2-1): DAGVTQSPTHLIKTRGQQVTLRCSPKSGHDTVSWYQQALGQGPQFIFQYYEEEERQRGNFPDRFSGHQFPNYSSELNVNALLLGDSALYLCASSLVTRGLAGFNEQFFGPGTRLTVL.

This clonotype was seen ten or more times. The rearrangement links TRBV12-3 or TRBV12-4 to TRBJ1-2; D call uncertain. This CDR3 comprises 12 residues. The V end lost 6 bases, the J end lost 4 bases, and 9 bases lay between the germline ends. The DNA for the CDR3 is TGTGCCAGCAGAAACGACGGCTATGGCTACACCTTC. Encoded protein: CASRNDGYGYTF.